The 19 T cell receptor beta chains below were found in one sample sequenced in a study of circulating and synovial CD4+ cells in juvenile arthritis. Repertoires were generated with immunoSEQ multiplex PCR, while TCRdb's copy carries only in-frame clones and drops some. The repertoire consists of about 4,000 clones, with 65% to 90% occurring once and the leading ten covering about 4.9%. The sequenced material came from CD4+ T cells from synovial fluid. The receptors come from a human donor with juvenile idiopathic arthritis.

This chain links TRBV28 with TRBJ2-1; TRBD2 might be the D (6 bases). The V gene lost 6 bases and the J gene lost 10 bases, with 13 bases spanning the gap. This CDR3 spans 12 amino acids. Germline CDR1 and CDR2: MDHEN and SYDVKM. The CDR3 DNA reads TGTGCCAGCAGACCTGGGACTCGAGAGCAGTTCTTC. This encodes CASRPGTREQFF.

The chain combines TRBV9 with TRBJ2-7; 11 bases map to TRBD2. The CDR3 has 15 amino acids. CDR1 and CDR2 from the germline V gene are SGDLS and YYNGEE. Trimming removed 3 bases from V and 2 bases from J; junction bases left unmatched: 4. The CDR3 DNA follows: TGTGCCAGCAGCGCTGAACTAGCGGGAGCCTACGAGCAGTACTTC. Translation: CASSAELAGAYEQYF.

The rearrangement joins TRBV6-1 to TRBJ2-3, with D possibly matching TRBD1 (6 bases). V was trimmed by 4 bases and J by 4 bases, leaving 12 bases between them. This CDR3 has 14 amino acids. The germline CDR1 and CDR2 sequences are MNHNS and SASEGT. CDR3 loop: CASSGTRGADTQYF. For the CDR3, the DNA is TGTGCCAGCAGTGGGACCAGGGGTGCAGATACGCAGTATTTT.

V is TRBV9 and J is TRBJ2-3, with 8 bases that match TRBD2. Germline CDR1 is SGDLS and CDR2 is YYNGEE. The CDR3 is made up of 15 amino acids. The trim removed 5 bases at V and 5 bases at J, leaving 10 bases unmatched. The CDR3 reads CASSVASGGRDTQYF. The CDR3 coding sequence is TGTGCCAGCAGTGTCGCCAGCGGGGGCAGAGATACGCAGTATTTT.

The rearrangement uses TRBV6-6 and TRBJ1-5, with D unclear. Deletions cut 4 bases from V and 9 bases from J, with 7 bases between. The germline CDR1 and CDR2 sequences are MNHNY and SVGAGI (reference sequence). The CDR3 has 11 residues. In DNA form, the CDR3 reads TGTGCCAGCAGTTCAGAGGGGCCCCAGCATTTT. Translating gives CASSSEGPQHF.

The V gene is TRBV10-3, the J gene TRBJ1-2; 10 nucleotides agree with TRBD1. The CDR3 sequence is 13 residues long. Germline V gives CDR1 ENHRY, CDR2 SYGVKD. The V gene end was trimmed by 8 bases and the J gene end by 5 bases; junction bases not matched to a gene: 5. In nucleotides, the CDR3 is TGTGCCATCGAGTGGGACAGGGGTTATGGCTACACCTTC. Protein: CAIEWDRGYGYTF.

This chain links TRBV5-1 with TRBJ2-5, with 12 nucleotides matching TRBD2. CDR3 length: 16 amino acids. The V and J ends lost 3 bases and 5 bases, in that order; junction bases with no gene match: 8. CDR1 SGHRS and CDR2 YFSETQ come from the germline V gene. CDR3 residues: CASSSLAGGPGETQYF. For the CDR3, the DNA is TGCGCCAGCAGCTCCCTAGCGGGGGGGCCCGGGGAGACCCAGTACTTC.

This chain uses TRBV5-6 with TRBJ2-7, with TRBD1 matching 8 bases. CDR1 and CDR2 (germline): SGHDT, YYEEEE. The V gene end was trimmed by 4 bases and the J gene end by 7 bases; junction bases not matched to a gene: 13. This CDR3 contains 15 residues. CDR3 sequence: CASSVTGVAGNEQYF. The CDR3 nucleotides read TGTGCCAGCAGCGTGACAGGGGTGGCGGGAAATGAGCAGTACTTC.

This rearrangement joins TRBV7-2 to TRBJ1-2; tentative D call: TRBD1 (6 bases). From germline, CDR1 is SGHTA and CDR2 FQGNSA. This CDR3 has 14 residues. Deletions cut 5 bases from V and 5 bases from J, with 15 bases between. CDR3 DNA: TGTGCCAGCAGCCCGACGGGGGGCGGATATGGCTACACCTTC. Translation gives CASSPTGGGYGYTF.

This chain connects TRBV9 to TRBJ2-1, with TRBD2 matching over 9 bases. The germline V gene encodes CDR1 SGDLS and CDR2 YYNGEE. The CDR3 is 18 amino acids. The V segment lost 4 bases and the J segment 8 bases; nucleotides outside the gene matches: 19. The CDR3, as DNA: TGTGCCAGCAGCCTACGTGATCTTAGCGGGGGAAGAGGGCATGAGCAGTTCTTC. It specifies CASSLRDLSGGRGHEQFF.

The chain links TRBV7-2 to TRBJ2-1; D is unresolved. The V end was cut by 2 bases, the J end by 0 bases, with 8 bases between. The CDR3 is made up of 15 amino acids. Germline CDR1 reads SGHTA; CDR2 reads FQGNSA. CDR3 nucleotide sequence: TGTGCCAGCAGCTTATACACCAGCTCCTACAATGAGCAGTTCTTC. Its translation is CASSLYTSSYNEQFF.

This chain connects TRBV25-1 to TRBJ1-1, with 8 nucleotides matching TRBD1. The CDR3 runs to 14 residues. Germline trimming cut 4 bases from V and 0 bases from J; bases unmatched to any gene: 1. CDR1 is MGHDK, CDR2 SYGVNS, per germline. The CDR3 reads CASSGDRLNTEAFF. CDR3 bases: TGTGCCAGCAGTGGGGACAGGTTGAACACTGAAGCTTTCTTT.

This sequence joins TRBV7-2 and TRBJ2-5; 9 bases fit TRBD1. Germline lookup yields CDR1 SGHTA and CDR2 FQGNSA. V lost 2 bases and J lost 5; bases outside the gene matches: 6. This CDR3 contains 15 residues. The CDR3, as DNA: TGTGCCAGCAGCTTAAATCTGGGACAGGGCGAGACCCAGTACTTC. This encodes CASSLNLGQGETQYF. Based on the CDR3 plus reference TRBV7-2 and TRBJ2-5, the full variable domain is GAGVSQSPSNKVTEKGKDVELRCDPISGHTALYWYRQSLGQGLEFLIYFQGNSAPDKSGLPSDRFSAERTGGSVSTLTIQRTQQEDSAVYLCASSLNLGQGETQYFGPGTRLLVL.

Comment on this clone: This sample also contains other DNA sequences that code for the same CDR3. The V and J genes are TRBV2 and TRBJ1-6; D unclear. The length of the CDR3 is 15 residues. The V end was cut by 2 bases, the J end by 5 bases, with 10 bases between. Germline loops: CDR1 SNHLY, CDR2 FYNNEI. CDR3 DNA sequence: TGTGCCAGCAGTGAAAGGACTGAGGATAATTCACCCCTCCACTTT. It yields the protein CASSERTEDNSPLHF.

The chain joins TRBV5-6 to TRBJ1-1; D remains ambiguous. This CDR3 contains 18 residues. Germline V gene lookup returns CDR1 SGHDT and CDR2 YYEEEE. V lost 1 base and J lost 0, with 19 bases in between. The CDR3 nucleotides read TGTGCCAGCAGCTTGTTACGGTATGAGGGCGGAATGAACACTGAAGCTTTCTTT. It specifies CASSLLRYEGGMNTEAFF.

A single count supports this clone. Here the CDR3 reads CASSNSRDEQYF. As DNA, the CDR3 is TGTGCCAGCAGCAATTCGCGCGACGAGCAGTACTTC. This chain links TRBV7-6 with TRBJ2-7; no clear D. Trimming cost V 5 bases and J 5 bases, with 10 bases left between them. The CDR3 is made up of 12 amino acids. Germline values: CDR1 SGHVS, CDR2 FNYEAQ. The whole variable domain, filled in from reference TRBV7-6 and TRBJ2-7, reads GAGVSQSPRYKVTKRGQDVALRCDPISGHVSLYWYRQALGQGPEFLTYFNYEAQQDKSGLPNDRFSAERPEGSISTLTIQRTEQRDSAMYRCASSNSRDEQYFGPGTRLTVT.

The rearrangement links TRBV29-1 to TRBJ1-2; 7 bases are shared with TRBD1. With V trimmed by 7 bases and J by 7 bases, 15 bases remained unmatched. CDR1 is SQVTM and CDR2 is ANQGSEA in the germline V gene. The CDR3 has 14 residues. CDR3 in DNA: TGCAGCGCCGACCAAACAGGGGTCCGGCGTGGCTACACCTTC. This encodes CSADQTGVRRGYTF.

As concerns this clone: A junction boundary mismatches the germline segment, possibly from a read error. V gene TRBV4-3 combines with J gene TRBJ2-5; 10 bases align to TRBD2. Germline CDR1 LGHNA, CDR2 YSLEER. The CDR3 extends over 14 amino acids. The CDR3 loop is CASSGAGGQGTQYF. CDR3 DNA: TGCGCCAGCAGCGGAGCGGGGGGGCAAGGGACCCAGTACTTC.

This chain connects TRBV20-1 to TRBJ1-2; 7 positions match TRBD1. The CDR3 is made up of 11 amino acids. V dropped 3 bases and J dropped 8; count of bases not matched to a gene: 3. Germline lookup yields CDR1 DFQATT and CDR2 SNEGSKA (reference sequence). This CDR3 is CSASTGEGYTF. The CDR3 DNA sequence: TGCAGTGCTAGCACAGGGGAAGGCTACACCTTC.